This passage covers 14 T cell receptor beta chains from one sample sequenced in a study of cytomegalovirus exposure and HLA in healthy donors. The PCR had 60 Vbeta and 13 Jbeta primers. The repertoire was sequenced with immunoSEQ multiplex PCR; TCRdb's copy has only in-frame clones and lacks some. Of about 99,000 clones in the sample, over 75% were seen once. The specimen was PBMCs. These receptors all stem from a man in his forties or fifties in good health and CMV-seronegative.

This clone was seen more than once but under ten times. The rearrangement links TRBV29-1 to TRBJ1-2; D remains ambiguous. This CDR3 contains 12 residues. CDR1 and CDR2 (germline): SQVTM, ANQGSEA. V lost 6 bases to trimming and J lost 0 bases, with 8 bases between them. The CDR3 loop is CSVEETNYGYTF. The CDR3 DNA sequence: TGCAGCGTGGAGGAGACTAACTATGGCTACACCTTC. The variable domain in full, completed from reference TRBV29-1 and TRBJ1-2, reads SAVISQKPSRDICQRGTSLTIQCQVDSQVTMMFWYRQQPGQSLTLIATANQGSEATYESGFVIDKFPISRPNLTFSTLTVSNMSPEDSSIYLCSVEETNYGYTFGSGTRLTVV.

Here the CDR3 reads CASKGWRTGDQPQHF. The CDR3 coding sequence is TGTGCCAGCAAAGGTTGGCGGACAGGGGATCAGCCCCAGCATTTT. The chain couples TRBV6-1 to TRBJ1-5; 9 positions agree with TRBD1. The CDR3 has 15 residues. Germline CDR1 reads MNHNS; CDR2 reads SASEGT. V was clipped by 7 bases and J by 5 bases; unmatched bases: 9.

The rearrangement links TRBV19 to TRBJ1-5, with D uncertain. There are 14 residues in the CDR3. In germline, CDR1 is LNHDA, CDR2 SQIVND (reference sequence). The V gene lost 3 bases and the J gene lost 0 bases, with 6 bases spanning the gap. CDR3 residues: CASSISGSNQPQHF. The CDR3 DNA follows: TGTGCCAGTAGTATTAGTGGTAGCAATCAGCCCCAGCATTTT. The entire variable domain, with the rest obtained from reference TRBV19 and TRBJ1-5, is as follows: DGGITQSPKYLFRKEGQNVTLSCEQNLNHDAMYWYRQDPGQGLRLIYYSQIVNDFQKGDIAEGYSVSREKKESFPLTVTSAQKNPTAFYLCASSISGSNQPQHFGDGTRLSIL.

The rearrangement joins TRBV10-1 to TRBJ1-1, with D uncertain. Germline V gene lookup returns CDR1 WNHNN and CDR2 SYGVQD (reference sequence). This CDR3 is built from 13 residues. V lost 4 bases to trimming and J lost 1 base, with 7 bases between them. Written as DNA, the CDR3 is TGCGCCAGCAGTGGAGGCACGAACACTGAAGCTTTCTTT. Encoded protein: CASSGGTNTEAFF.

The chain employs TRBV18 and TRBJ1-5, with D possibly being TRBD1 (5 bases). The CDR3 consists of 14 residues. Trimming removed 6 bases from V and 5 bases from J, with 14 bases in between. Germline values: CDR1 KGHSH, CDR2 LQKENI. The DNA of the CDR3 is TGTGCCAGCTCCTCCCAGGGTTCAGATCAGCCCCAGCATTTT. Encoded protein: CASSSQGSDQPQHF.

The chain recombines TRBV25-1 with TRBJ2-1; 9 positions match TRBD2. CDR1 MGHDK and CDR2 SYGVNS come from the germline V gene. The V and J ends lost 4 bases and 14 bases, in that order; junction bases with no gene match: 6. The CDR3 is made up of 12 amino acids. The CDR3 is CASSVAGGPEFF. The CDR3 DNA is TGTGCCAGCAGTGTGGCGGGGGGGCCCGAGTTCTTC.

V and J are TRBV18 and TRBJ1-1; D not certain. Germline assignment: CDR1 KGHSH and CDR2 LQKENI. CDR3 length: 12 amino acids. The V gene lost 6 bases and the J gene lost 3 bases, with 8 bases spanning the gap. CDR3: CASSGRDTEAFF. The CDR3 coding sequence is TGTGCCAGCTCGGGGAGGGACACTGAAGCTTTCTTT.

The chain joins TRBV2 to TRBJ2-2, with a tentative D call TRBD1 (5 bases). The germline gives CDR1 SNHLY, CDR2 FYNNEI. The CDR3 has 15 amino acids. The ends were cut back, 5 bases at V and 1 base at J, with 11 bases in the middle. The CDR3 sequence is CASSLRVGNTGELFF. The CDR3 DNA reads TGTGCCAGCAGTCTCAGGGTCGGGAACACCGGGGAGCTGTTTTTT.

The V and J genes are TRBV5-1 and TRBJ1-1; 8 bases match TRBD1. The CDR3 totals 13 residues. The germline CDR1 and CDR2 sequences are SGHRS and YFSETQ. V lost 2 bases and J lost 5; bases outside the gene matches: 2. The chain's CDR3 is CASSFTGGTEAFF. The CDR3 coding sequence is TGCGCCAGCAGCTTCACAGGGGGAACTGAAGCTTTCTTT. Full variable domain (outside the CDR3, taken from reference TRBV5-1 and TRBJ1-1): KAGVTQTPRYLIKTRGQQVTLSCSPISGHRSVSWYQQTPGQGLQFLFEYFSETQRNKGNFPGRFSGRQFSNSRSEMNVSTLELGDSALYLCASSFTGGTEAFFGQGTRLTVV.

The V call is TRBV29-1, the J call TRBJ2-7, with TRBD1 matching 8 bases. After removal of 6 bases from V and 5 bases from J, the junction contained 15 bases not matched to a gene. The CDR3 has 15 residues. The germline CDR1 and CDR2 sequences are SQVTM and ANQGSEA. The CDR3 loop is CSVTDRVGMSHEQYF. DNA for the CDR3: TGCAGCGTAACGGACAGGGTCGGTATGTCCCACGAGCAGTACTTC.

This clone has just one count. V and J are TRBV19 and TRBJ2-3; 9 nucleotides line up with TRBD2. Looked up from germline, CDR1 is LNHDA and CDR2 is SQIVND (reference sequence). The CDR3 consists of 14 residues. The ends lost 5 bases at V and 9 bases at J; junction bases unmatched: 9. The CDR3 loop is CASSPIVAGDTQYF. The DNA of the CDR3 is TGTGCCAGTAGTCCAATTGTAGCGGGGGACACGCAGTATTTT.

The chain links TRBV5-1 to TRBJ2-7; 10 nucleotides line up with TRBD2. The CDR3 consists of 14 residues. Germline V gives CDR1 SGHRS, CDR2 YFSETQ. V lost 3 bases to trimming and J lost 2 bases; unmatched junction nucleotides: 2. CDR3 nucleotide sequence: TGCGCCAGCAGCTGGACTAGCGGACCCTACGAGCAGTACTTC. The encoded protein is CASSWTSGPYEQYF.

This chain joins TRBV28 and TRBJ2-1; 9 bases match TRBD1. The V gene's germline CDR1 is MDHEN and CDR2 SYDVKM. The CDR3 is 16 residues long. The V segment lost 5 bases and the J segment 7 bases; nucleotides outside the gene matches: 12. CDR3 sequence: CASSSQPGQGFNEQFF. CDR3 nucleotides: TGTGCCAGCAGTAGCCAACCGGGACAGGGCTTTAATGAGCAGTTCTTC.

The chain links TRBV2 to TRBJ2-3; 10 nucleotides line up with TRBD2. V was clipped by 6 bases and J by 0 bases; unmatched bases: 6. The CDR3 sequence is 16 residues long. The germline CDR1 and CDR2 sequences are SNHLY and FYNNEI. In DNA form, the CDR3 reads TGTGCCAGCAGCCAGACTAGCGGGCGGAGCACAGATACGCAGTATTTT. Translated, it gives CASSQTSGRSTDTQYF.